The subject of this entry is one TCR beta chain. Template material for TCR beta VDJ and CDR3 profiling consisted of genomic DNA. TCRdb re-called the reads with MiXCR, one entry per CDR3 protein. The table records around 400,000 distinct CDR3 sequences, roughly 68% of them present only once. This CDR3 has 13 amino acids. V lost 5 bases, J lost 12 bases, and 17 bases lay in between. Germline CDR1 reads PRHDT; CDR2 reads FYEKMQ (reference sequence). The data derive from a study of CD8+CD57+ T cells in acquired aplastic anemia. The sample comprised sorted CD4+, CD8+, or CD8+CD57+ T cells (not recorded which) from PBMCs. This sequence joins TRBV13 and TRBJ2-1; tentatively, D is TRBD1 or TRBD2 (5 bases each). The sequence derives from a human donor in good health, serving as a control. CDR3 protein: CASSTRGPQGQFF. DNA for the CDR3: TGTGCCAGCAGCACCCGGGGCCCCCAGGGGCAGTTCTTC.